The clone carrying this T cell receptor beta chain was counted ten times or more. This sample is drawn from a study of identical twins. The germline V and J ends were trimmed by 7 bases and 1 base, with 15 bases remaining between them. This CDR3 has 15 amino acids. One entry per CDR3 protein, called by TCRdb with MiXCR from the 5' RACE reads. The data show 600,000 to 700,000 distinct CDR3 sequences, 21% seen once. These data are also associated with another study on T cells expressing NK-cell markers. As that study records: Sequencing of TCR beta repertoires drew on sorted CD3+CD56+NKG2C+, CD3+CD56+NKG2C- and CD3+CD56-NKG2C+ T cells. As a fraction of CD8+ T cells, dominant NKG2C+ clonotypes reached about 1.0-7.5% in 5 to 7 donors.

The rearrangement joins TRBV12-3 or TRBV12-4 to TRBJ2-3; TRBD2 is a possible D gene (5 bases). Sequenced material: PBMCs. The sequence derives from a woman in her late teens or twenties in good health. CDR3 sequence reads: CASTPPRARTDTQYF. CDR3 coding DNA: TGTGCCAGCACCCCTCCGAGGGCCCGCACAGATACGCAGTATTTT.